Shown below are 11 T cell receptor beta chains from a single sample sequenced in a study of T cell responses to AZD1222 COVID-19 vaccine. The method was immunoSEQ multiplex PCR; TCRdb's version includes in-frame clones alone and lacks a portion of them. The table records about 92,000 clones, 85% to 90% of them present only once. The specimen comprised peripheral blood, sampled on day 0 of AZD1222 vaccination. The receptors derive from an adult in good health.

V and J are TRBV5-1 and TRBJ2-3, with 8 nucleotides matching TRBD2. The V gene end was trimmed by 7 bases and the J gene end by 3 bases; junction bases not matched to a gene: 16. This CDR3 has 17 amino acids. Germline lookup yields CDR1 SGHRS and CDR2 YFSETQ. DNA of the CDR3: TGCGCCAGCCGTCGGGAGGGGCCTGGTCTTGGTACAGATACGCAGTATTTT. Its protein product is CASRREGPGLGTDTQYF. The full variable domain, with the rest looked up from reference TRBV5-1 and TRBJ2-3, is KAGVTQTPRYLIKTRGQQVTLSCSPISGHRSVSWYQQTPGQGLQFLFEYFSETQRNKGNFPGRFSGRQFSNSRSEMNVSTLELGDSALYLCASRREGPGLGTDTQYFGPGTRLTVL.

The CDR3 is CASSESGGRGYTF. CDR3 sequence (DNA): TGCGCCAGCAGTGAGTCGGGGGGCCGGGGCTACACCTTC. The V gene is TRBV10-1, the J gene TRBJ1-2, with a weak D call TRBD1 (6 bases). V was trimmed by 0 bases and J by 8 bases, leaving 10 bases between them. The CDR3 length is 13 residues. The germline V gene has CDR1 WNHNN and CDR2 SYGVQD (reference sequence).

The chain employs TRBV2 and TRBJ1-6; TRBD1 agrees at 9 bases. The CDR3 length is 15 residues. The germline V gene encodes CDR1 SNHLY and CDR2 FYNNEI. V shed 7 bases and J 7 bases; nucleotides not matched to a gene: 8. The CDR3 region is CASTREGQGNSPLHF. The CDR3 nucleotides read TGTGCCAGCACCCGAGAAGGACAGGGGAATTCACCCCTCCACTTT.

This rearrangement joins TRBV28 to TRBJ1-3, with D unresolved. Germline-derived CDR1 and CDR2 are MDHEN and SYDVKM. The CDR3 is 14 amino acids. The V end lost 6 bases, the J end lost 4 bases, and 13 bases lay between the germline ends. This CDR3 is CASRRPSDGNTIYF. Written as DNA, the CDR3 is TGTGCCAGCAGACGACCATCCGACGGAAACACCATATATTTT.

The chain has TRBV21-1 and TRBJ1-1. TRBV21-1 is shown as a pseudogene. The CDR3 runs to 14 residues. In DNA, the CDR3 is TGTGCCAGCAGTCCTCCGGGGGTCAACCCTGAAGCTTTCTTT. It codes for CASSPPGVNPEAFF.

J is TRBJ1-2 and V is TRBV5-1; D uncertain. The length of the CDR3 is 13 residues. The germline CDR1 and CDR2 sequences are SGHRS and YFSETQ. V lost 4 bases to trimming and J lost 0 bases, with 7 bases between them. The DNA of the CDR3 is TGCGCCAGCAGCCCAACAGCTAACTATGGCTACACCTTC. This sequence encodes CASSPTANYGYTF.

The genes are TRBV3-1 (or the pseudogene TRBV3-2) and TRBJ2-7, with 8 positions matching TRBD2. Per germline, CDR1 LGHDT and CDR2 YNNKEL (reference sequence). Germline trimming cut 5 bases from V and 5 bases from J; bases unmatched to any gene: 8. The CDR3 totals 14 residues. The CDR3 region is CASSRSGGPHEQYF. The CDR3 DNA follows: TGTGCCAGCAGCAGAAGCGGGGGTCCCCACGAGCAGTACTTC.

The genes are TRBV7-6 and TRBJ1-5; 7 nucleotides line up with TRBD1. The CDR3 totals 14 residues. The V segment lost 5 bases and the J segment 6 bases; nucleotides outside the gene matches: 7. The germline V gene has CDR1 SGHVS and CDR2 FNYEAQ. The CDR3 loop is CASSQGQVGQPQHF. The CDR3 bases are TGTGCCAGCAGCCAAGGACAGGTCGGTCAGCCCCAGCATTTT.

This rearrangement joins TRBV25-1 to TRBJ1-2; 7 positions agree with TRBD1. CDR1 is MGHDK, CDR2 SYGVNS, per germline. V was clipped by 6 bases and J by 2 bases; unmatched bases: 3. This CDR3 spans 13 amino acids. Written as DNA, the CDR3 is TGTGCCAGCAGCCCGACAGGGAACTATGGCTACACCTTC. Its protein product is CASSPTGNYGYTF.

The chain combines TRBV19 with TRBJ2-7, with a weak D call TRBD1 (6 bases). CDR1 is LNHDA, CDR2 SQIVND, per germline (reference sequence). V lost 8 bases and J lost 3, with 17 bases in between. The CDR3 spans 14 residues. The CDR3 region is CASQTTTGNYEQYF. Here the CDR3 DNA reads TGTGCCAGTCAGACCACTACAGGGAACTACGAGCAGTACTTC. Full variable domain (missing parts from reference TRBV19 and TRBJ2-7): DGGITQSPKYLFRKEGQNVTLSCEQNLNHDAMYWYRQDPGQGLRLIYYSQIVNDFQKGDIAEGYSVSREKKESFPLTVTSAQKNPTAFYLCASQTTTGNYEQYFGPGTRLTVT.

This chain links TRBV4-1 with TRBJ2-3; D is possibly TRBD1 or TRBD2 (6 bases each). This CDR3 is built from 18 residues. Deletions cut 1 base from V and 6 bases from J, with 23 bases between. CDR1 is MGHRA, CDR2 YSYEKL, per germline. CDR3: CASSQGTGRLGGTDTQYF. The CDR3 DNA is TGCGCCAGCAGCCAAGGCACGGGGAGACTAGGGGGAACGGATACGCAGTATTTT.